One and the same sample provided the 5 T cell receptor beta chains below, sequenced in a study of graft-versus-host responses after intestinal transplantation. Data came from immunoSEQ multiplex PCR; TCRdb stores just in-frame clones and leaves some out. The sample has under 75,000 clones, around 87% seen once. Antigens of these TCRs are unknown. This specimen was unstimulated CD8+ T cells sorted from spleen or lymph node cells, taken before transplant. Source of these receptors: a human donor who was the organ donor for an intestinal transplant.

The chain employs TRBV5-6 and TRBJ2-1, with D tentatively TRBD1 (6 bases). The CDR3 is 16 amino acids. Trimming removed 2 bases from V and 1 base from J, with 13 bases in between. Germline CDR1 reads SGHDT; CDR2 reads YYEEEE. CDR3 region: CASSFSGVGSYNEQFF. Here the CDR3 DNA reads TGTGCCAGCAGCTTTTCAGGGGTTGGGTCCTACAATGAGCAGTTCTTC.

J is TRBJ2-3 and V is TRBV2; the D gene is possibly TRBD1 (5 bases). The V and J ends lost 7 bases and 5 bases respectively, with 25 bases between them. Germline lookup yields CDR1 SNHLY and CDR2 FYNNEI. The CDR3 extends over 17 amino acids. CDR3 in amino acids: CASMSRSFSRVEDTQYF. CDR3 DNA sequence: TGTGCCAGCATGAGCCGGTCCTTTTCCAGGGTGGAAGATACGCAGTATTTT. Together with reference TRBV2 and TRBJ2-3, the CDR3 gives the full variable domain: EPEVTQTPSHQVTQMGQEVILRCVPISNHLYFYWYRQILGQKVEFLVSFYNNEISEKSEIFDDQFSVERPDGSNFTLKIRSTKLEDSAMYFCASMSRSFSRVEDTQYFGPGTRLTVL.

V is TRBV28 and J is TRBJ2-2; 8 positions match TRBD1. This CDR3 is 15 amino acids long. Germline CDR1 is MDHEN and CDR2 is SYDVKM. J gave up 6 bases and V 5 bases, and 8 bases lay outside the gene matches. CDR3 coding DNA: TGTGCCAGCAGTCCATTCCAGGGGGCACCCGGGGAGCTGTTTTTT. As protein: CASSPFQGAPGELFF.

This CDR3 is CASSQGTGGPYEQYV. CDR3 in DNA: TGTGCCAGCAGCCAAGGGACAGGGGGTCCCTACGAGCAGTACGTC. The chain recombines TRBV4-2 with TRBJ2-7, with 10 bases matching TRBD1. Germline CDR1 LGHNA, CDR2 YNFKEQ. The CDR3 extends over 15 amino acids. J gave up 2 bases and V 1 base, and 2 bases lay outside the gene matches.

This chain links TRBV2 with TRBJ2-3; a weak D match, TRBD2 (7 bases). This CDR3 region has 16 residues. Deletions cut 7 bases from V and 3 bases from J, with 20 bases between. Germline-derived CDR1 and CDR2 are SNHLY and FYNNEI. CDR3 sequence reads: CASTRSVGGRTDTQYF. The CDR3 coding sequence is TGTGCCAGCACCAGAAGCGTGGGGGGGCGGACAGATACGCAGTATTTT.